This T cell receptor (beta chain) was captured in a study of cytomegalovirus exposure and HLA in healthy donors. Turning to the study itself: Around 80 million unique TCRs from HLA-typed donors were held in an early data release.

Primers for the PCR totalled 60 Vbeta and 13 Jbeta. Sequenced by immunoSEQ multiplex PCR; TCRdb stores in-frame clones only, minus some. The sample consists of about 200,000 clones, 12% of them appearing once. In germline, CDR1 is SNHLY, CDR2 FYNNEI. The CDR3 covers 15 residues. The junction had 11 bases not matched to a gene; V was cut back by 8 bases and J by 4 bases. Each donor was healthy, and each was a bone marrow donor. Nominally healthy donors provided the samples, though records likely missed some immune exposures. The V and J genes are TRBV2 and TRBJ2-3, with 8 bases aligning to TRBD1. Material for sequencing was PBMCs. This sequence was found in a man aged 50-59 years in good health and CMV-seropositive. The CDR3 DNA is TGTGCCAGCTCTAGAAGGACAGGGTATGCAGATACGCAGTATTTT. Encoded protein: CASSRRTGYADTQYF.